This entry concerns a single TCR beta chain. Its specificity is not known. The donors belonged to the roughly 110-subject validation cohort, separate from the roughly 700-subject first cohort. Using immunoSEQ multiplex PCR, the repertoire was profiled, and TCRdb retains in-frame clones only, with some absent. The data show tens of thousands of clones, 90% to 95% seen once. The ends lost 0 bases at V and 8 bases at J; junction bases unmatched: 8. Germline assignment: CDR1 LGHNA and CDR2 YSLEER. The CDR3 runs to 15 residues. This entry comes from a study of cytomegalovirus exposure and HLA in healthy donors. General study findings and limits: Specific recognition of CMV antigens was confirmed in vitro for a few chains (all CMV-associated).

Sequencing was done on a sample of PBMCs. The sequence was obtained from a man in his late teens or twenties in good health and CMV-seronegative. The chain couples TRBV4-3 to TRBJ2-3; 7 bases line up with TRBD2. CDR3 protein: CASSQDVGGPRTQYF. CDR3 in DNA: TGCGCCAGCAGCCAAGATGTGGGAGGGCCTCGTACGCAGTATTTT.